This TCR beta chain emerged from a study of blood T cell repertoires in COVID-19. Study summary: Collection of acute and convalescent COVID-19 samples took place in the United States, Italy and Spain.

Germline V lookup: CDR1 KGHSH, CDR2 LQKENI. This CDR3 contains 16 residues. V gave up 3 bases and J gave up 5 bases, with 18 bases separating them. As originally analysed: Estimated nucleated cell counts came from reference gene primer amplification. Method: immunoSEQ multiplex PCR; TCRdb's copy keeps in-frame clones and lacks some. For V, J and clone size, that table is used; D and trimming come from the DNA. The repertoire holds approximately 280,000 clones, with 85% as singletons. The V and J genes are TRBV18 and TRBJ2-3; tentatively, D is TRBD2 (6 bases). Source material: peripheral blood. The sequence derives from a man aged 50 or older with active or convalescent COVID-19. The CDR3: CASSPGLVVGGDTQYF. In DNA, the CDR3 is TGTGCCAGCTCACCTGGCCTCGTTGTGGGGGGAGATACGCAGTATTTT.